Shown below are 13 T cell receptor beta chains from a single sample sequenced in a study of molecular identifiers for immune sequencing clone quantification. TCRdb itself ran the PCR reads through MiXCR, one entry per CDR3 protein. The data contain about 640,000 distinct CDR3 sequences, 20% of them singletons. The sequencing input was naive CD8+ T cells from blood, with Jurkat cell RNA spiked in. The sample's subset: FACS-sorted CD8+CD4-CCR7+CD45RA+ naive T cells. The receptors originated from a human donor in good health. Some libraries in this study had Jurkat cell RNA spiked in.

Details on this clonotype: A clone one base away is much larger, so this may be a read error. The chain recombines TRBV4-3 with TRBJ2-5; D could derive from TRBD1 or TRBD2 (6 bases each). Per germline, CDR1 LGHNA and CDR2 YSLEER. The CDR3 runs 15 residues. The V end was cut by 2 bases, the J end by 5 bases, with 15 bases between. The CDR3 bases are TGCGCCAGCAGCCAAACGTCCGGGGGCGAGGAGACCCAGTACTTC. Its protein is CASSQTSGGEETQYF.

There are many counts of this clonotype. The V and J genes are TRBV20-1 and TRBJ2-5; D is uncertain. The CDR3 length is 11 residues. Germline CDR1 DFQATT, CDR2 SNEGSKA (reference sequence). Deletions cut 0 bases from V and 5 bases from J, with 4 bases between. CDR3 protein: CSAREVETQYF. CDR3 coding DNA: TGCAGTGCTAGAGAGGTGGAGACCCAGTACTTC.

This clonotype was seen a few times. The chain combines TRBV7-9 with TRBJ2-7, with unresolved D. The germline V gene encodes CDR1 SEHNR and CDR2 FQNEAQ (reference sequence). V gave up 1 base and J gave up 2 bases, with 9 bases separating them. This CDR3 has 14 residues. Here the CDR3 DNA reads TGTGCCAGCAGCTTAGTGCGGAAACCCTACGAGCAGTACTTC. Its translation: CASSLVRKPYEQYF.

The chain recombines TRBV27 with TRBJ1-6; D may be TRBD1 (5 bases). V gave up 6 bases and J gave up 7 bases, with 10 bases separating them. This CDR3 comprises 13 residues. Germline V CDR1 and CDR2: MNHEY, SMNVEV (reference sequence). The chain's CDR3 is CASSQDKNSPLHF. As DNA, the CDR3 is TGTGCCAGCAGCCAGGACAAGAATTCACCCCTCCACTTT.

This chain joins TRBV11-3 and TRBJ2-7; TRBD1 or TRBD2 may be the D gene (5 bases each). V gave up 3 bases and J gave up 4 bases, with 13 bases separating them. The length of the CDR3 is 14 residues. Germline values: CDR1 SGHNT, CDR2 YENEEA. The CDR3 DNA sequence: TGTGCCAGCAGCTTCCCGGGACGACCTTACGAGCAGTACTTC. It yields the protein CASSFPGRPYEQYF. Variable domain in full (rest from reference TRBV11-3 and TRBJ2-7): EAGVVQSPRYKIIEKKQPVAFWCNPISGHNTLYWYLQNLGQGPELLIRYENEEAVDDSQLPKDRFSAERLKGVDSTLKIQPAELGDSAVYLCASSFPGRPYEQYFGPGTRLTVT.

This clonotype was recorded a few times. The chain is built from TRBV18 and TRBJ2-3; D perhaps matches TRBD2 (5 bases). V dropped 2 bases and J dropped 5 bases, with 17 bases sitting between them. The CDR3 contains 16 residues. Per germline, CDR1 KGHSH and CDR2 LQKENI. The CDR3 protein is CASSPGEYPHLDTQYF. CDR3 DNA: TGTGCCAGCTCACCAGGGGAGTATCCCCACTTAGATACGCAGTATTTT.

This clonotype was seen repeatedly, ten times or more. The J gene is TRBJ1-1, the V gene TRBV30; possibly TRBD1 for D (5 bases). CDR1 and CDR2 from the germline V gene are GTSNPN and SVGIG (reference sequence). There are 13 residues in the CDR3. V was clipped by 3 bases and J by 0 bases, with 8 bases between them. The CDR3: CAWSGALNTEAFF. CDR3 in DNA: TGTGCCTGGAGCGGGGCCCTGAACACTGAAGCTTTCTTT.

The sample holds a few counts of this clonotype. This chain links TRBV5-1 with TRBJ1-3; 10 bases line up with TRBD1. With V trimmed by 4 bases and J by 4 bases, 17 bases remained unmatched. The CDR3 consists of 19 residues. From germline, CDR1 is SGHRS and CDR2 YFSETQ. The CDR3 sequence: CASSPSWDRGLAEGNTIYF. The CDR3 coding sequence is TGCGCCAGCAGCCCCTCCTGGGACAGGGGTTTAGCGGAAGGAAACACCATATATTTT.

The chain links TRBV5-6 to TRBJ2-7; 10 bases align to TRBD1. Germline V CDR1 and CDR2: SGHDT, YYEEEE. V shed 4 bases and J 2 bases; nucleotides not matched to a gene: 6. The CDR3 is 15 residues long. This CDR3 is CASSKPGTGAYEQYF. Here the CDR3 DNA reads TGTGCCAGCAGCAAGCCCGGGACAGGGGCCTACGAGCAGTACTTC.

The sample holds many counts of this clonotype. The chain is built from TRBV3-1 and TRBJ2-7, with 9 bases that match TRBD1. This CDR3 comprises 15 residues. The germline gives CDR1 LGHDT, CDR2 YNNKEL (reference sequence). The junction had 4 bases not matched to a gene; V was cut back by 4 bases and J by 0 bases. This chain's CDR3 is CASSPGTGISYEQYF. The DNA of the CDR3 is TGTGCCAGCAGCCCGGGGACAGGGATCTCCTACGAGCAGTACTTC.

This clonotype has at least ten counts. V gene TRBV4-1 combines with J gene TRBJ2-7; the D gene is possibly TRBD2 (6 bases). This CDR3 has 15 residues. Germline V gives CDR1 MGHRA, CDR2 YSYEKL. Trimming left V 2 bases short and J 0 bases short, with 11 bases between. CDR3 in amino acids: CASSQLAPGSYEQYF. The DNA of the CDR3 is TGCGCCAGCAGCCAACTAGCGCCCGGCTCCTACGAGCAGTACTTC.

Note on this clonotype: A clone one base away is much larger, so this may be a read error. This sequence joins TRBV27 and TRBJ1-1; no clear D gene. The ends were cut back, 5 bases at V and 6 bases at J, with 13 bases in the middle. CDR3 length: 13 residues. CDR1 and CDR2 (germline): MNHEY, SMNVEV (reference sequence). CDR3 protein: CASSEQSQAEAFF. DNA for the CDR3: TGTGCCAGCAGTGAACAATCTCAGGCTGAAGCTTTCTTT.

This clonotype was seen more than once but under ten times. A read error may be the cause here, since a much bigger clone is one base away. The CDR3 loop is CASNLGTVTAEALF. The DNA for the CDR3 is TGTGCCAGCAACTTGGGGACGGTAACTGCTGAAGCTCTCTTT. The chain has TRBV12-3 or TRBV12-4 and TRBJ1-1, with D possibly being TRBD1 (5 bases). CDR3 length: 14 amino acids.